The next 30 T cell receptor beta chains were all read from a single sample in a study of T cells in Graves' hyperthyroidism and ophthalmopathy. From RNA transcripts, TCR beta CDR3 regions were amplified. TCR CDR3 regions were first amplified by RT-PCR with HTBI primers. TCRdb fed the multiplex PCR reads into MiXCR, producing one record per CDR3 protein. This sample has 300,000 to 450,000 distinct CDR3 sequences, with less than 20% found just once. The material sequenced was blood. These receptors all come from a young woman with Graves' hyperthyroidism that later progressed to Graves' ophthalmopathy.

This clonotype appeared many times. The chain links TRBV5-1 to TRBJ2-1; 7 bases map to TRBD1. The germline CDR1 and CDR2 sequences are SGHRS and YFSETQ. The CDR3 runs 14 residues. Losses at the gene ends were 6 bases for V and 5 bases for J; bases not matched to a gene: 8. CDR3 in amino acids: CASTATGSDNEQFF. CDR3 bases: TGCGCCAGCACCGCGACAGGGAGTGACAATGAGCAGTTCTTC.

The sample holds a few counts of this clonotype. The gene calls are TRBV6-2 or TRBV6-3 and TRBJ2-7; D is unresolved. The CDR3 runs 12 residues. Trimming took off 4 bases at V and 4 bases at J, with 8 bases between the two ends. Germline lookup yields CDR1 MNHEY and CDR2 SVGEGT. The CDR3, as DNA: TGTGCCAGCAGTTTCCGGAGTTACGAGCAGTACTTC. Translating it yields CASSFRSYEQYF.

This clonotype showed up many times. The rearrangement joins TRBV10-3 to TRBJ1-2; 7 bases line up with TRBD1. The V segment lost 1 base and the J segment 4 bases; nucleotides outside the gene matches: 9. The CDR3 has 16 residues. CDR1 is ENHRY, CDR2 SYGVKD, per germline. CDR3 sequence: CAISECLQGMGYGYTF. The DNA for the CDR3 is TGTGCCATCAGTGAGTGCCTACAGGGGATGGGCTATGGCTACACCTTC.

This chain links TRBV5-1 with TRBJ2-5, with 7 bases that match TRBD1. V lost 5 bases to trimming and J lost 5 bases; unmatched junction nucleotides: 6. This CDR3 has 13 amino acids. Germline CDR1 is SGHRS and CDR2 is YFSETQ. The CDR3 DNA follows: TGCGCCAGCAGACCGGACAGGCGGGAGACCCAGTACTTC. Amino acids: CASRPDRRETQYF.

This clonotype was detected many times. The V call is TRBV7-2, the J call TRBJ2-3; TRBD1 is a possible D gene (5 bases). Germline lookup yields CDR1 SGHTA and CDR2 FQGNSA. V lost 5 bases to trimming and J lost 1 base, with 22 bases between them. The CDR3 length is 18 residues. In DNA form, the CDR3 reads TGTGCCAGCAGCCGAGAATCGGTCCGAGGCAGGGGCACAGATACGCAGTATTTT. It codes for CASSRESVRGRGTDTQYF. The whole variable domain, remainder taken from reference TRBV7-2 and TRBJ2-3, is GAGVSQSPSNKVTEKGKDVELRCDPISGHTALYWYRQSLGQGLEFLIYFQGNSAPDKSGLPSDRFSAERTGGSVSTLTIQRTQQEDSAVYLCASSRESVRGRGTDTQYFGPGTRLTVL.

This clonotype has at least ten counts. The chain carries TRBV28 and TRBJ2-7; TRBD1 matches 9 bases. This CDR3 contains 14 residues. Germline CDR1 and CDR2: MDHEN and SYDVKM. With V trimmed by 6 bases and J by 6 bases, 9 bases remained unmatched. This CDR3 is CASSLGTGFLEQYF. The CDR3 region has the DNA TGTGCCAGCAGCCTCGGGACAGGGTTTCTCGAGCAGTACTTC.

The table lists this clonotype with many counts. The chain carries TRBV2 and TRBJ1-1, with 8 bases lining up with TRBD1. The CDR3 is 13 amino acids. Germline CDR1 and CDR2: SNHLY and FYNNEI. The ends lost 6 bases at V and 5 bases at J; junction bases unmatched: 5. The CDR3 protein is CASRNRQGTEAFF. In DNA, the CDR3 is TGTGCCAGCAGGAACCGACAGGGGACTGAAGCTTTCTTT.

This chain connects TRBV5-1 to TRBJ2-2; 7 nucleotides align to TRBD1. Germline lookup yields CDR1 SGHRS and CDR2 YFSETQ. The CDR3 spans 17 residues. Unmatched junction bases numbered 8, after V lost 2 bases and J lost 1 base. The CDR3: CASSLKFRQGNTGELFF. CDR3 DNA sequence: TGCGCCAGCAGCTTAAAATTTAGACAGGGGAACACCGGGGAGCTGTTTTTT.

There are a few counts of this clonotype. The V and J genes are TRBV29-1 and TRBJ2-7; 7 nucleotides match TRBD1. CDR1 and CDR2 (germline): SQVTM, ANQGSEA. Trimming at V came to 2 bases and at J to 5 bases, leaving 12 bases not matched to a gene. This CDR3 comprises 15 residues. CDR3 sequence: CSVEKPGQLHHEQYF. The CDR3 region has the DNA TGCAGCGTTGAAAAACCGGGACAGCTCCACCACGAGCAGTACTTC.

This clonotype occurred many times. The V gene is TRBV3-1, the J gene TRBJ1-6; 9 positions match TRBD1. Trimming cost V 4 bases and J 7 bases; bases outside gene matches: 8. This CDR3 comprises 16 residues. Germline values: CDR1 LGHDT, CDR2 YNNKEL (reference sequence). The CDR3 bases are TGTGCCAGCAGCCCTGGAGCGGGACAGGGAAATTCACCCCTCCACTTT. Protein product: CASSPGAGQGNSPLHF.

In this sample, this clonotype turned up a few times. The chain uses TRBV12-5 and TRBJ1-2, with D maybe TRBD1 (6 bases). From germline, CDR1 is LGHNT and CDR2 FRNRAP. The CDR3 has 16 residues. V shed 1 base and J shed 6 bases, with 18 bases lying between them. In nucleotides, the CDR3 is TGTGCTAGTGGTTTGGATCTAGAGGGGGGAGAGGATGGCTACACCTTC. The encoded protein is CASGLDLEGGEDGYTF.

This clonotype has ten or more counts. This chain connects TRBV9 to TRBJ2-3, with D maybe TRBD2 (5 bases). The CDR3 consists of 15 residues. CDR1 and CDR2 from the germline V gene are SGDLS and YYNGEE. Between the trimmed V and J ends, which lost 0 bases and 0 bases, there was a span of 8 bases. The DNA of the CDR3 is TGTGCCAGCAGCGTAGAGAGGACTAGCACAGATACGCAGTATTTT. It encodes CASSVERTSTDTQYF.

In this sample, this clonotype turned up many times. V and J are TRBV11-2 and TRBJ1-1; D possibly corresponds to TRBD1 (6 bases). This CDR3 is 15 amino acids long. Germline CDR1 SGHAT, CDR2 FQNNGV. V was trimmed by 5 bases and J by 1 base, leaving 14 bases between them. The CDR3 loop reads CASSPKGGPNTEAFF. The CDR3 nucleotides are TGTGCCAGCAGCCCTAAAGGGGGACCGAACACTGAAGCTTTCTTT.

The sample holds many counts of this clonotype. The chain combines TRBV7-2 with TRBJ2-5; D remains ambiguous. This CDR3 is 11 amino acids long. The V end was cut by 3 bases, the J end by 7 bases, with 6 bases between. Germline loops: CDR1 SGHTA, CDR2 FQGNSA. For the CDR3, the DNA is TGTGCCAGCAGCTTCAAGGGGACCCAGTACTTC. Encoded protein: CASSFKGTQYF.

The J gene is TRBJ2-3, the V gene TRBV5-6, with 10 bases that match TRBD2. The CDR3 length is 15 residues. Germline V gene data show CDR1 as SGHDT and CDR2 as YYEEEE. J was trimmed by 5 bases and V by 0 bases; bases with no gene match: 3. CDR3 bases: TGTGCCAGCAGCTTGGGAGCGGGAGGGCTAGATACGCAGTATTTT. It translates to CASSLGAGGLDTQYF.

In its sample, this clonotype was seen a few times. At one end the junction does not follow the germline gene, possibly because of a read error. This sequence joins TRBV29-1 and TRBJ2-1; TRBD2 is a possible D gene (5 bases). CDR1 is SQVTM, CDR2 ANQGSEA, per germline. The CDR3 has 14 residues. The CDR3 protein is CNVVLERSYNEQFF. In nucleotides, the CDR3 is TGCAACGTTGTACTAGAAAGGTCCTACAATGAGCAGTTCTTC.

CDR3 nucleotides: TGTGCCAGCAGCGAGGGGGGTTGGACTAGGGTCAACGAGCAGTACTTC. Its translation is CASSEGGWTRVNEQYF. The rearrangement uses TRBV9 and TRBJ2-7, with a possible D match to TRBD2 (7 bases). CDR1 SGDLS and CDR2 YYNGEE come from the germline V gene. This CDR3 is built from 16 residues. V shed 3 bases and J shed 5 bases, with 21 bases lying between them.

This clonotype was recorded a few times. The V gene is TRBV6-1, the J gene TRBJ2-3; 9 bases map to TRBD1. Germline CDR1 MNHNS, CDR2 SASEGT. The CDR3 totals 16 residues. The V and J ends lost 6 bases and 3 bases, in that order; junction bases with no gene match: 10. CDR3 coding DNA: TGTGCCAGCAGCGCGACAGGGACAGGGATTACAGATACGCAGTATTTT. It translates to CASSATGTGITDTQYF.

V gene TRBV15 combines with J gene TRBJ2-1; D perhaps matches TRBD2 (5 bases). Germline V lookup: CDR1 LNHNV, CDR2 YYDKDF (reference sequence). V dropped 1 base and J dropped 4 bases, with 11 bases sitting between them. The CDR3 contains 15 residues. CDR3 sequence reads: CATSRAELGYNEQFF. DNA for the CDR3: TGTGCCACCAGCAGAGCCGAACTAGGGTACAATGAGCAGTTCTTC.

V usage is TRBV28 and J usage is TRBJ1-6; 9 bases are shared with TRBD1. J gave up 10 bases and V 8 bases, and 9 bases lay outside the gene matches. The CDR3 has 14 amino acids. Germline V gene lookup returns CDR1 MDHEN and CDR2 SYDVKM. Here the CDR3 reads CASGLQGAGSPLHF. For the CDR3, the DNA is TGTGCCAGCGGCCTACAGGGGGCAGGCTCACCCCTCCACTTT.

This clonotype appeared many times. The chain carries TRBV2 and TRBJ2-7; D is undetermined. The ends were cut back, 4 bases at V and 7 bases at J, with 17 bases in the middle. Germline V gene data show CDR1 as SNHLY and CDR2 as FYNNEI. The CDR3 length is 14 residues. The CDR3 DNA sequence: TGTGCCAGCAGTGCCGGCGGTCCCCCGTCTGAGCAGTACTTC. Translation gives CASSAGGPPSEQYF.

Ten or more counts support this clonotype. The chain carries TRBV28 and TRBJ1-1; 7 bases map to TRBD1. Looked up from germline, CDR1 is MDHEN and CDR2 is SYDVKM. This CDR3 contains 17 residues. The J segment lost 0 bases and the V segment lost 3 bases, leaving 10 bases of the junction unmatched. The CDR3 is CASSFYPGQFMNTEAFF. CDR3 bases: TGTGCCAGCAGTTTTTATCCGGGACAGTTTATGAACACTGAAGCTTTCTTT.

This clonotype was recorded a few times. V is TRBV9 and J is TRBJ1-2; 7 bases agree with TRBD1. CDR3 length: 14 residues. Trimming removed 4 bases from V and 4 bases from J; junction bases left unmatched: 7. Germline V gives CDR1 SGDLS, CDR2 YYNGEE. The DNA of the CDR3 is TGTGCCAGCAGCTCCTCCGGACAGGCCTATGGCTACACCTTC. It encodes CASSSSGQAYGYTF.

CDR3 coding DNA: TGTGCCAGCAGCCCCTCTTATCGGGAGCGGCTCTCTGGGGCCAACGTCCTGACTTTC. Its protein product is CASSPSYRERLSGANVLTF. The chain is built from TRBV7-2 and TRBJ2-6; a possible D gene is TRBD2 (6 bases). V was cut by 5 bases and J by 0 bases, with 20 bases left in between. The CDR3 loop spans 19 amino acids. Germline CDR1 and CDR2: SGHTA and FQGNSA. Supplemented by reference TRBV7-2 and TRBJ2-6, the full variable domain reads GAGVSQSPSNKVTEKGKDVELRCDPISGHTALYWYRQSLGQGLEFLIYFQGNSAPDKSGLPSDRFSAERTGGSVSTLTIQRTQQEDSAVYLCASSPSYRERLSGANVLTFGAGSRLTVL.

This clonotype was seen repeatedly, ten times or more. This chain links TRBV6-1 with TRBJ1-4; weak D call: TRBD1 (5 bases). The CDR3 contains 16 residues. The V end lost 6 bases, the J end lost 2 bases, and 16 bases lay between the germline ends. CDR1 and CDR2 from the germline V gene are MNHNS and SASEGT. CDR3 nucleotides: TGTGCCAGCAGCCATAAGAATGGGGCGACTAATGAAAAACTGTTTTTT. Translation gives CASSHKNGATNEKLFF.

The rearrangement joins TRBV28 to TRBJ1-4, with D possibly being TRBD1 (6 bases). Per germline, CDR1 MDHEN and CDR2 SYDVKM. V was cut by 7 bases and J by 6 bases, with 12 bases left in between. The CDR3 is 13 residues long. The CDR3 spells CASKEGGDEKLFF. CDR3 sequence (DNA): TGTGCCAGCAAGGAAGGGGGTGATGAAAAACTGTTTTTT.

Many counts were recorded for this clonotype. The rearrangement links TRBV20-1 to TRBJ2-7; 12 nucleotides agree with TRBD2. The CDR3 contains 14 residues. The trim removed 4 bases at V and 5 bases at J, leaving 6 bases unmatched. Germline V gene sequence: CDR1 DFQATT, CDR2 SNEGSKA (reference sequence). CDR3 protein: CSANLAGGPHEQYF. The CDR3, as DNA: TGCAGTGCTAACCTAGCGGGAGGGCCCCACGAGCAGTACTTC.

This clonotype has just a few counts. The gene calls are TRBV6-5 and TRBJ2-1; possibly TRBD2 for D (7 bases). The CDR3 contains 16 residues. V dropped 0 bases and J dropped 7 bases, with 16 bases sitting between them. The germline gives CDR1 MNHEY, CDR2 SVGAGI. The CDR3 DNA reads as TGTGCCAGCAGTTACTCGTACAGGGAGGGGGGAAATGAGCAGTTCTTC. Translating it yields CASSYSYREGGNEQFF.

This clonotype was recorded at least ten times. The chain couples TRBV27 to TRBJ2-1; the match to TRBD2 covers 14 bases. The J segment lost 5 bases and the V segment lost 3 bases, leaving 9 bases of the junction unmatched. From germline, CDR1 is MNHEY and CDR2 SMNVEV (reference sequence). The length of the CDR3 is 18 residues. The CDR3 reads CASSFGTSGSRLHNEQFF. The CDR3 DNA is TGTGCCAGCAGTTTCGGGACTAGCGGGAGTCGGTTACACAATGAGCAGTTCTTC.

This clonotype has a count of ten or more. V and J are TRBV3-1 and TRBJ2-2; TRBD2 matches 15 bases. Germline V gene data show CDR1 as LGHDT and CDR2 as YNNKEL (reference sequence). This CDR3 has 17 residues. With 6 bases clipped from V and 3 bases from J, the junction kept 5 bases outside the gene matches. The CDR3 here is CASSQGLAGGDTGELFF. The CDR3 region has the DNA TGTGCCAGCAGTCAGGGACTAGCGGGAGGCGACACCGGGGAGCTGTTTTTT.